These T cell receptor beta chains were read from a single sample in a study of cytomegalovirus exposure and HLA in healthy donors. Produced via immunoSEQ multiplex PCR; TCRdb's table is partial and in-frame only. Of approximately 100,000 clones in the sample, approximately 70% are singletons; the top ten hold over 2%. The source material was PBMCs. The origin of the receptors is a man aged 50-60 years in good health and CMV-seronegative. Each CDR3 is given with its conserved first and last residue. A D gene is named only where the DNA matches it firmly. Not every row has a clone size; where given, it reads once, few, many or a size class.

clone_size	v_call	d_call	j_call	cdr3_aa	cdr3_nt
-	TRBV10-3	TRBD1	TRBJ2-7	CAISESGRGNEQYF	TGTGCCATCAGTGAGTCGGGCAGGGGGAACGAGCAGTACTTC
-	TRBV10-2	-	TRBJ2-5	CASSVRLKTQYF	TGCGCCAGCAGTGTCAGGCTCAAGACCCAGTACTTC
-	TRBV21-1	-	TRBJ2-3	CANSHDGTRPWSSTDTQYF	TGTGCCAACAGCCACGACGGAACTCGCCCCTGGAGTAGCACAGATACGCAGTATTTT
-	TRBV7-9	TRBD1	TRBJ1-1	CASSLGGYRDRGKNTEAFF	TGTGCCAGCAGCTTAGGGGGTTACCGGGACAGGGGGAAGAACACTGAAGCTTTCTTT
few	TRBV19	TRBD1	TRBJ1-2	CASSTDRGHGYTF	TGTGCCAGTAGTACGGACAGGGGGCATGGCTACACCTTC
-	TRBV28	-	TRBJ1-2	CRGVGDYGYTF	TGTCGGGGGGTGGGGGACTATGGCTACACCTTC
-	TRBV7-9	-	TRBJ2-1	CASSPWTFTDEQFF	TGTGCCAGCAGCCCGTGGACTTTTACTGATGAGCAGTTCTTC
-	TRBV5-1	TRBD1	TRBJ1-5	CASSTGGQGSRIAF	TGCGCCAGCAGCACGGGCGGACAGGGGTCCCGAATAGCCTTT
few	TRBV28	TRBD1	TRBJ2-7	CASSLMRGLTGQGVLSYEQYF	TGTGCCAGCAGTTTAATGCGGGGACTGACCGGACAGGGGGTATTGTCCTACGAGCAGTACTTC
-	TRBV28	-	TRBJ2-4	CASSYRLDSPDNIQYF	TGTGCCAGCAGTTATCGCCTGGACAGCCCGGACAACATTCAGTACTTC
-	TRBV4-2	-	TRBJ2-5	CASASAGFIQETQYF	TGTGCCAGCGCCTCGGCAGGGTTCATCCAAGAGACCCAGTACTTC
-	TRBV6-1	-	TRBJ1-1	CASTIQDMNTEAFF	TGTGCCAGCACGATACAGGATATGAACACTGAAGCTTTCTTT
-	TRBV4-2	-	TRBJ2-7	CASSQDEVNSYEQYF	TGTGCCAGCAGCCAAGATGAGGTGAACTCCTACGAGCAGTACTTC
-	TRBV19	TRBD1	TRBJ2-1	CATISGQGTYNEQFF	TGTGCCACCATTTCGGGACAGGGTACCTACAATGAGCAGTTCTTC
-	TRBV29-1	-	TRBJ2-7	CSVEGFRVNAGIHEQYF	TGCAGCGTTGAAGGCTTCAGGGTCAACGCGGGAATCCACGAGCAGTACTTC
-	TRBV18	-	TRBJ2-1	CASSPSKGVRYNEQFF	TGTGCCAGCTCACCGTCGAAAGGGGTTCGGTACAATGAGCAGTTCTTC
-	TRBV5-4	TRBD2	TRBJ2-2	CASSKGLAGGTGELFF	TGTGCCAGCAGCAAGGGACTAGCGGGAGGAACCGGGGAGCTGTTTTTT
-	TRBV6-5	-	TRBJ2-1	CASRRGLFSYNEQFF	TGTGCCAGCAGACGCGGACTATTCTCCTACAATGAGCAGTTCTTC
few	TRBV7-2	-	TRBJ1-2	CASGGERNYGYTF	TGTGCCAGCGGGGGGGAGAGGAACTATGGCTACACCTTC
-	TRBV28	TRBD1	TRBJ2-5	CASQIGTVQETQYF	TGTGCCAGCCAGATCGGGACAGTACAAGAGACCCAGTACTTC
-	TRBV19	TRBD1	TRBJ1-6	CASIGGQGSSPLHF	TGTGCCAGTATAGGCGGACAGGGAAGTTCACCCCTCCACTTT
-	TRBV7-2	-	TRBJ2-7	CASSLSGPYEQYF	TGTGCCAGCAGCCTTAGCGGTCCCTACGAGCAGTACTTC
-	TRBV28	TRBD2	TRBJ2-2	CASSELQGLPGGRTGELFF	TGTGCCAGCAGTGAACTCCAGGGACTCCCGGGGGGACGCACCGGGGAGCTGTTTTTT
-	TRBV27	TRBD1	TRBJ2-7	CASSYAGTGKYEQYF	TGTGCCAGCAGCTACGCCGGGACAGGGAAGTACGAGCAGTACTTC
-	TRBV19	-	TRBJ2-1	CASSSSQLEQFF	TGTGCCAGTAGTTCGTCCCAACTTGAGCAGTTCTTC
medium-sized	TRBV19	TRBD1	TRBJ1-4	CASSPRDSVGEKLFF	TGTGCCAGTAGTCCTCGGGACAGCGTTGGAGAAAAACTGTTTTTT
-	TRBV27	TRBD2	TRBJ2-7	CASRLRAGGDRDEQYF	TGTGCCAGCAGGTTACGAGCGGGAGGGGACCGAGACGAGCAGTACTTC
few	TRBV5-1	TRBD1	TRBJ1-4	CASSFGDSDEKLFF	TGCGCCAGCAGCTTTGGGGACAGTGACGAAAAACTGTTTTTT
-	TRBV7-3	-	TRBJ1-1	CASSPGMNTEAFF	TGTGCCAGCAGCCCCGGTATGAACACTGAAGCTTTCTTT